These 30 T cell receptor beta chains were sequenced from one sample in a study of beta chain features in type 1 diabetes. The whole isolated RNA underwent reverse transcription, so sequencing captured expressed TCRB transcripts. The table came from immunoSEQ multiplex PCR; TCRdb's copy has only in-frame clones and leaves some out. This sample has under 20,000 clones, with about 40% found just once. Sequenced sample: stem cell memory CD4+ T cells from blood. These receptors all stem from a woman between 40 and 55 years old in good health.

About this clone: One end of the junction is discordant with germline, which a read error may explain. The chain combines TRBV7-7 with TRBJ2-1; 7 bases fit TRBD1. Germline CDR1 reads SSHAT; CDR2 reads FNYEAQ (reference sequence). CDR3 length: 18 amino acids. Written as DNA, the CDR3 is TGTGCTAGCAGCTTAAAGGGACAGCCTTTGAGCTCCTACAATGAGCAGTTCTTC. It translates to CASSLKGQPLSSYNEQFF.

This clone has a single count. The V and J genes are TRBV7-6 and TRBJ2-1; perhaps TRBD1 as D (5 bases). Between the trimmed V and J ends, which lost 1 base and 5 bases, there was a span of 12 bases. Germline CDR1 SGHVS, CDR2 FNYEAQ. This CDR3 is built from 15 residues. Here the CDR3 reads CASSLGPGNNNEQFF. The CDR3 DNA reads TGTGCCAGCAGCTTAGGGCCAGGGAACAACAATGAGCAGTTCTTC.

Judged by abundance, this clone is medium-sized. The genes are TRBV7-2 and TRBJ1-1, with no clear D. This CDR3 has 11 residues. The V end lost 5 bases, the J end lost 1 base, and 2 bases lay between the germline ends. The germline CDR1 and CDR2 sequences are SGHTA and FQGNSA. The CDR3 sequence is CASSRNTEAFF. The CDR3 coding sequence is TGTGCCAGCAGCCGGAACACTGAAGCTTTCTTT.

This clone was seen only a few times. The CDR3 sequence is CASSLAYGYTF. As DNA, the CDR3 is TGTGCCAGCAGCTTGGCCTATGGCTACACCTTC. This chain joins TRBV7-8 and TRBJ1-2; D gene ambiguous. Germline loops: CDR1 SGHVS, CDR2 FQNEAQ. CDR3 length: 11 residues. Trimming took 3 bases from V and 4 from J, leaving 3 bases between them.

This clone was detected only a few times. The chain has TRBV6-1 and TRBJ1-1, with 12 nucleotides matching TRBD1. This CDR3 region has 15 residues. CDR1 is MNHNS, CDR2 SASEGT, per germline. J was trimmed by 5 bases and V by 4 bases; bases with no gene match: 5. The CDR3, as DNA: TGTGCCAGCAGTGGGGGGACAGGGGGCCTTACTGAAGCTTTCTTT. As protein: CASSGGTGGLTEAFF.

The chain couples TRBV19 to TRBJ1-3; the match to TRBD1 covers 8 bases. J lost 2 bases, V lost 6 bases, and 3 bases had no gene match. The CDR3 extends over 14 amino acids. Germline V gives CDR1 LNHDA, CDR2 SQIVND (reference sequence). CDR3 sequence (DNA): TGTGCCAGTAGGGGACAGGAAACTGGAAACACCATATATTTT. Its translation is CASRGQETGNTIYF.

The J gene is TRBJ1-2, the V gene TRBV5-6; D is possibly TRBD1 (6 bases). The CDR3 has 14 residues. V lost 2 bases and J 7 bases, leaving 15 bases between the germline ends. Germline V gives CDR1 SGHDT, CDR2 YYEEEE. The DNA for the CDR3 is TGTGCCAGCAGCTTTAAACAGGGAACGATTGGCTACACCTTC. Residues: CASSFKQGTIGYTF.

This rearrangement joins TRBV4-1 to TRBJ2-3, with D possibly TRBD1 on 7 matching bases. V dropped 0 bases and J dropped 3 bases, with 13 bases sitting between them. The CDR3 is 16 amino acids. CDR1 MGHRA and CDR2 YSYEKL come from the germline V gene. The CDR3 DNA sequence: TGCGCCAGCAGCCAAGATCACCAGGGGGGAACAGATACGCAGTATTTT. Translated: CASSQDHQGGTDTQYF.

The V call is TRBV7-9, the J call TRBJ1-4; maybe TRBD1 (5 bases). The CDR3 contains 15 residues. V was shortened by 5 bases and J by 3 bases, with 13 bases between the two germline ends. Germline-derived CDR1 and CDR2 are SEHNR and FQNEAQ (reference sequence). This chain's CDR3 is CASSLGRGANEKLFF. In nucleotides, the CDR3 is TGTGCCAGCAGCCTTGGAAGGGGCGCTAATGAAAAACTGTTTTTT.

J is TRBJ1-3 and V is TRBV6-1; TRBD1 matches 7 bases. CDR3 size: 14 residues. The germline V gene encodes CDR1 MNHNS and CDR2 SASEGT. Unmatched junction bases numbered 4, after V lost 4 bases and J lost 4 bases. This CDR3 is CASSVQGTGNTIYF. The DNA for the CDR3 is TGTGCCAGCAGTGTACAGGGGACGGGAAACACCATATATTTT.

This chain joins TRBV19 and TRBJ1-5; perhaps TRBD1 as D (5 bases). This CDR3 is built from 13 residues. In germline, CDR1 is LNHDA, CDR2 SQIVND (reference sequence). Between the trimmed V and J ends, which lost 5 bases and 2 bases, there was a span of 7 bases. The CDR3 protein is CASSPRGNQPQHF. The CDR3 region has the DNA TGTGCCAGTAGTCCCAGGGGCAATCAGCCCCAGCATTTT.

This chain uses TRBV5-1 with TRBJ2-2; D is possibly TRBD2 (6 bases). Per the germline V gene, CDR1 is SGHRS and CDR2 is YFSETQ. Deletions cut 2 bases from V and 2 bases from J, with 10 bases between. CDR3 length: 15 residues. The CDR3 DNA reads as TGCGCCAGCAGCTTTCAGGGACTCAACACCGGGGAGCTGTTTTTT. Translating it yields CASSFQGLNTGELFF.

This clone was counted between two and nine times. The chain carries TRBV6-6 and TRBJ1-4; 8 bases map to TRBD1. CDR3 length equals 15 residues. J was trimmed by 4 bases and V by 8 bases; bases with no gene match: 9. The germline V gene encodes CDR1 MNHNY and CDR2 SVGAGI (reference sequence). CDR3 sequence reads: CASQQGDSSNEKLFF. The DNA for the CDR3 is TGTGCCAGCCAACAGGGGGATTCAAGTAATGAAAAACTGTTTTTT.

The chain combines TRBV7-9 with TRBJ2-7, with D perhaps TRBD2 (5 bases). There are 11 residues in the CDR3. CDR1 is SEHNR, CDR2 FQNEAQ, per germline (reference sequence). V lost 8 bases and J lost 5, with 10 bases in between. The CDR3 is CASEEGDEQYF. The CDR3 bases are TGTGCCAGCGAAGAGGGTGACGAGCAGTACTTC.

This clone has more than one count but fewer than ten. Mismatch with germline at one junction end may stem from a read error. The V call is TRBV5-4, the J call TRBJ2-5; a weak D match, TRBD1 (6 bases). This CDR3 comprises 17 residues. Germline lookup yields CDR1 SGHNT and CDR2 YYREEE (reference sequence). CDR3 sequence (DNA): TGCGCCAGCAGCCAAAGCCAGCAGGACAGAAGACAAGAGACCCAGTACTTC. Translation gives CASSQSQQDRRQETQYF.

The chain uses TRBV18 and TRBJ1-2; maybe TRBD1 (5 bases). The CDR3 extends over 17 amino acids. V was trimmed by 6 bases and J by 3 bases, leaving 23 bases between them. Per germline, CDR1 KGHSH and CDR2 LQKENI. The CDR3 bases are TGTGCCAGCTCTAATAGCATCGGGCATGACAGACACTATGGCTACACCTTC. Translating it yields CASSNSIGHDRHYGYTF. Using reference TRBV18 and TRBJ1-2 for the parts outside the CDR3, the full variable domain is NAGVMQNPRHLVRRRGQEARLRCSPMKGHSHVYWYRQLPEEGLKFMVYLQKENIIDESGMPKERFSAEFPKEGPSILRIQQVVRGDSAAYFCASSNSIGHDRHYGYTFGSGTRLTVV.

The chain is built from TRBV5-1 and TRBJ1-1; the D is unclear. The CDR3 extends over 12 amino acids. Trimming shortened V by 0 bases and J by 4 bases, and 4 bases separated the two germline ends. Germline V gives CDR1 SGHRS, CDR2 YFSETQ. CDR3 sequence reads: CASSLEATEAFF. CDR3 nucleotides: TGCGCCAGCAGCTTGGAAGCCACTGAAGCTTTCTTT.

V is TRBV5-1 and J is TRBJ2-3; 8 nucleotides match TRBD2. Unmatched junction bases numbered 6, after V lost 4 bases and J lost 5 bases. This CDR3 comprises 14 residues. Germline assignment: CDR1 SGHRS and CDR2 YFSETQ. CDR3 sequence: CASSNGGARDTQYF. CDR3 DNA: TGCGCCAGCAGCAACGGGGGGGCGAGAGATACGCAGTATTTT.

This clone was counted only a few times. The genes are TRBV18 and TRBJ2-7; the D is unclear. V was clipped by 3 bases and J by 2 bases, with 2 bases between them. From germline, CDR1 is KGHSH and CDR2 LQKENI. The CDR3 extends over 11 amino acids. As DNA, the CDR3 is TGTGCCAGCTCACCCGCCTACGAGCAGTACTTC. It codes for CASSPAYEQYF.

The chain links TRBV5-1 to TRBJ1-2; 7 nucleotides agree with TRBD1. CDR3 length equals 16 residues. Germline V gene data show CDR1 as SGHRS and CDR2 as YFSETQ. J lost 3 bases, V lost 2 bases, and 10 bases had no gene match. The CDR3 DNA follows: TGCGCCAGCAGCTTACTCCTCACAGGGGATGACTATGGCTACACCTTC. It encodes CASSLLLTGDDYGYTF.

Only a few counts were recorded for this clone. This sequence joins TRBV29-1 and TRBJ2-3; 9 bases map to TRBD1. In germline, CDR1 is SQVTM, CDR2 ANQGSEA. The V segment lost 3 bases and the J segment 6 bases; nucleotides outside the gene matches: 4. The CDR3 totals 13 residues. CDR3 sequence: CSVEGQGHDTQYF. DNA of the CDR3: TGCAGCGTTGAGGGACAGGGTCATGATACGCAGTATTTT.

This rearrangement joins TRBV15 to TRBJ2-3, with TRBD1 matching over 9 bases. This CDR3 comprises 17 residues. Germline trimming cut 2 bases from V and 2 bases from J; bases unmatched to any gene: 8. The germline V gene encodes CDR1 LNHNV and CDR2 YYDKDF (reference sequence). The CDR3: CATSRQQGTGITDTQYF. CDR3 coding DNA: TGTGCCACCAGCAGACAACAAGGGACAGGGATCACAGATACGCAGTATTTT.

The chain joins TRBV13 to TRBJ2-7; TRBD1 agrees at 9 bases. V trimming: 5 bases; J trimming: 3 bases; junction bases outside the gene matches: 11. The CDR3 loop spans 16 amino acids. CDR1 PRHDT and CDR2 FYEKMQ come from the germline V gene (reference sequence). For the CDR3, the DNA is TGTGCCAGCAGCCTAACCGTCGGGACAGGGTACTACGAGCAGTACTTC. Residues: CASSLTVGTGYYEQYF.

This clone came up a few times. V is TRBV6-1 and J is TRBJ2-3; 9 nucleotides match TRBD1. This CDR3 is 14 amino acids long. Germline CDR1 and CDR2: MNHNS and SASEGT. Unmatched junction bases numbered 3, after V lost 4 bases and J lost 4 bases. CDR3 amino acids: CASSAQGASDTQYF. CDR3 nucleotides: TGTGCCAGCAGTGCACAGGGGGCATCAGATACGCAGTATTTT.

The chain uses TRBV2 and TRBJ2-3, with 9 bases matching TRBD2. V was pared by 6 bases and J by 3 bases, with 10 bases of the junction left unmatched. The CDR3 extends over 16 amino acids. In germline, CDR1 is SNHLY, CDR2 FYNNEI. The DNA for the CDR3 is TGTGCCAGCAGATGGGGCGGGGGGGCGTTAACAGATACGCAGTATTTT. Protein: CASRWGGGALTDTQYF. Full variable domain (missing parts from reference TRBV2 and TRBJ2-3): EPEVTQTPSHQVTQMGQEVILRCVPISNHLYFYWYRQILGQKVEFLVSFYNNEISEKSEIFDDQFSVERPDGSNFTLKIRSTKLEDSAMYFCASRWGGGALTDTQYFGPGTRLTVL.

The chain carries TRBV7-9 and TRBJ1-4; D uncertain. V was cut by 5 bases and J by 5 bases, with 12 bases left in between. CDR1 SEHNR and CDR2 FQNEAQ come from the germline V gene (reference sequence). The CDR3 spans 14 residues. This CDR3 is CASSATLANEKLFF. In DNA form, the CDR3 reads TGTGCCAGCAGCGCGACATTGGCGAATGAAAAACTGTTTTTT. The full variable domain, with the rest looked up from reference TRBV7-9 and TRBJ1-4, is DTGVSQNPRHKITKRGQNVTFRCDPISEHNRLYWYRQTLGQGPEFLTYFQNEAQLEKSRLLSDRFSAERPKGSFSTLEIQRTEQGDSAMYLCASSATLANEKLFFGSGTQLSVL.

A few counts support this clone. The J gene is TRBJ2-5, the V gene TRBV15, with a tentative D call TRBD2 (6 bases). CDR3 length equals 17 residues. Germline CDR1 LNHNV, CDR2 YYDKDF (reference sequence). V was pared by 1 base and J by 1 base, with 16 bases between. CDR3 region: CATSRAGVMTFQETQYF. As DNA, the CDR3 is TGTGCCACCAGCAGAGCGGGGGTTATGACATTCCAAGAGACCCAGTACTTC. Complete variable domain (other parts from reference TRBV15 and TRBJ2-5): DAMVIQNPRYQVTQFGKPVTLSCSQTLNHNVMYWYQQKSSQAPKLLFHYYDKDFNNEADTPDNFQSRRPNTSFCFLDIRSPGLGDTAMYLCATSRAGVMTFQETQYFGPGTRLLVL.

J is TRBJ1-1 and V is TRBV5-1; D is ambiguous. Trimming removed 0 bases at V and 4 bases at J, with 13 bases between. Looked up from germline, CDR1 is SGHRS and CDR2 is YFSETQ. This CDR3 region has 15 residues. The CDR3 region is CASSLVVRGSTEAFF. DNA of the CDR3: TGCGCCAGCAGCTTGGTCGTCAGAGGGAGCACTGAAGCTTTCTTT.

The chain carries TRBV7-2 and TRBJ2-7; D unclear. Germline CDR1 SGHTA, CDR2 FQGNSA. The CDR3 is 11 residues long. The ends were cut back, 3 bases at V and 3 bases at J, with 3 bases in the middle. The CDR3 loop reads CASSFSYEQYF. CDR3 bases: TGTGCCAGCAGCTTCAGCTACGAGCAGTACTTC.

There are a few counts of this clone. The chain joins TRBV29-1 to TRBJ2-7; D possibly corresponds to TRBD1 (6 bases). Trimming stripped 6 bases from V and 1 base from J, with 13 bases between. The CDR3 has 13 amino acids. Germline CDR1 reads SQVTM; CDR2 reads ANQGSEA. The CDR3 DNA is TGCAGCGTGGGCAGGGGTTCGTCCTACGAGCAGTACTTC. This sequence encodes CSVGRGSSYEQYF.